The 9 T cell receptor beta chains below come from one sample, sequenced in a study of CD8 T cell repertoires and HIV-1 epitope variants. Antigens for these TCRs are unknown. Data came from immunoSEQ multiplex PCR; TCRdb stores just in-frame clones and leaves some out. The repertoire consists of about 5,300 clones, with around two thirds occurring once and the leading ten covering over 40%. What was sequenced was cultured CD8+ T cells derived from PBMCs. Source of these receptors: a male donor with HIV.

This clone was recorded a few times. The chain couples TRBV27 to TRBJ2-7; either TRBD1 or TRBD2 may supply D (5 bases each). The CDR3 consists of 13 residues. Germline V lookup: CDR1 MNHEY, CDR2 SMNVEV (reference sequence). The germline V and J ends were trimmed by 8 bases and 6 bases, with 17 bases remaining between them. CDR3 residues: CASGPRDQGEQYF. The CDR3 nucleotides read TGTGCCAGCGGACCCCGGGACCAAGGCGAGCAGTACTTC.

The chain links TRBV11-1 to TRBJ2-1; D possibly corresponds to TRBD2 (6 bases). This CDR3 comprises 15 residues. Trimming took off 0 bases at V and 7 bases at J, with 13 bases between the two ends. Germline values: CDR1 SGHAT, CDR2 FQDESV (reference sequence). CDR3 nucleotide sequence: TGTGCCAGCAGCTTAGCTAGGCTAGCGAGGAATGAGCAGTTCTTC. Its protein is CASSLARLARNEQFF.

The chain joins TRBV27 to TRBJ2-1; 7 bases agree with TRBD2. Germline values: CDR1 MNHEY, CDR2 SMNVEV (reference sequence). The CDR3 length is 12 residues. Trimming at V came to 3 bases and at J to 10 bases, leaving 3 bases not matched to a gene. CDR3 region: CASSLGGHEQFF. The CDR3, as DNA: TGTGCCAGCAGTTTGGGAGGGCACGAGCAGTTCTTC.

This chain links TRBV19 with TRBJ2-7; tentative D call: TRBD2 (6 bases). The CDR3 has 18 amino acids. Trimming took off 6 bases at V and 4 bases at J, with 28 bases between the two ends. The germline V gene has CDR1 LNHDA and CDR2 SQIVND (reference sequence). CDR3 nucleotides: TGTGCCAGTAGGTCGAGGGATCCCCTATCCGGGGGAGTATACGAGCAGTACTTC. Translating it yields CASRSRDPLSGGVYEQYF.

The J gene is TRBJ1-5, the V gene TRBV10-3; D is undetermined. The CDR3 has 13 residues. The germline V gene encodes CDR1 ENHRY and CDR2 SYGVKD. The germline V and J ends were trimmed by 2 bases and 6 bases, with 8 bases remaining between them. CDR3: CAISEESGQPQHF. The DNA for the CDR3 is TGTGCCATCAGTGAGGAAAGCGGTCAGCCCCAGCATTTT.

A single count supports this clone. This rearrangement joins TRBV28 to TRBJ1-5; D is perhaps TRBD1 (5 bases). This CDR3 comprises 15 residues. CDR1 is MDHEN, CDR2 SYDVKM, per germline. V lost 3 bases, J lost 4 bases, and 13 bases lay in between. The chain's CDR3 is CASSFAGPPNQPQHF. DNA of the CDR3: TGTGCCAGCAGTTTTGCAGGGCCCCCAAATCAGCCCCAGCATTTT.

The rearrangement joins TRBV6-5 to TRBJ2-5, with 9 bases aligning to TRBD1. The J call could be wrong; TRBJ2-7 is a better fit for the DNA end. The CDR3 contains 13 residues. Germline V gene sequence: CDR1 MNHEY, CDR2 SVGAGI. The CDR3 sequence: CASWDRETYEQYF. In DNA form, the CDR3 reads TGTGCCAGCTGGGACAGGGAGACCTACGAGCAGTACTTC.

V usage is TRBV19 and J usage is TRBJ2-4, with a possible D match to TRBD2 (6 bases). The CDR3 consists of 14 residues. The V end lost 0 bases, the J end lost 11 bases, and 14 bases lay between the germline ends. The V gene's germline CDR1 is LNHDA and CDR2 SQIVND (reference sequence). Here the CDR3 DNA reads TGTGCCAGTAGTATAGATCCCGGGACTCAAGTTCAGTACTTC. The encoded protein is CASSIDPGTQVQYF.

The rearrangement joins TRBV5-8 to TRBJ2-5; D could derive from TRBD1 or TRBD2 (6 bases each). CDR1 is SGHTS and CDR2 is YDEGEE in the germline V gene. V lost 4 bases to trimming and J lost 5 bases, with 18 bases between them. The CDR3 extends over 15 amino acids. In DNA form, the CDR3 reads TGTGCCAGCAGCCACAACCTGGGGGGCGGGGAGACCCAGTACTTC. It encodes CASSHNLGGGETQYF. The full variable domain, its missing parts supplied by reference TRBV5-8 and TRBJ2-5, is EAGVTQSPTHLIKTRGQQATLRCSPISGHTSVYWYQQALGLGLQFLLWYDEGEERNRGNFPPRFSGRQFPNYSSELNVNALELEDSALYLCASSHNLGGGETQYFGPGTRLLVL.